One and the same sample provided the 5 T cell receptor beta chains below, sequenced in a study of technical replicates of blood from a few donors (dated by TCRdb to between 2016 and 2019). Library preparation was by the immunoSEQ multiplex PCR assay. The clones in this table, taken by TCRdb from immuneACCESS, are in-frame only. Not every clone is retained; where verified, under half of the shortfall comes from an unresolved V gene, and the cause of the rest is unknown. The sample table shows tens of thousands of clones, and around four fifths are seen once. The ten largest clones add up to roughly 4% of the sample. The sequenced sample was PBMCs. The receptors here all came from a human donor in good health. Some clones in this sample may be carry-over from other donors' samples.

The chain recombines TRBV5-1 with TRBJ2-1; 14 bases line up with TRBD2. V lost 6 bases to trimming and J lost 9 bases; unmatched junction nucleotides: 11. This CDR3 has 16 residues. Germline V gives CDR1 SGHRS, CDR2 YFSETQ. The CDR3 loop reads CASKPMGTSGGGEQFF. As DNA, the CDR3 is TGCGCCAGCAAACCCATGGGGACTAGCGGGGGAGGTGAGCAGTTCTTC.

The chain joins TRBV6-6 to TRBJ2-5; TRBD2 matches 9 bases. The trim removed 6 bases at V and 4 bases at J, leaving 3 bases unmatched. Germline loops: CDR1 MNHNY, CDR2 SVGAGI (reference sequence). The CDR3 extends over 13 amino acids. The CDR3 DNA reads TGTGCCAGCAGACGCGGGGGGGCAGAGACCCAGTACTTC. Translated, it gives CASRRGGAETQYF.

The chain joins TRBV18 to TRBJ1-1, with 8 bases lining up with TRBD1. After removal of 5 bases from V and 1 base from J, the junction contained 3 bases not matched to a gene. Germline CDR1 KGHSH, CDR2 LQKENI. The CDR3 is 14 residues long. This CDR3 reads CASSTTGENTEAFF. CDR3 DNA: TGTGCCAGCTCAACGACAGGGGAGAACACTGAAGCTTTCTTT.

This clone was counted only a few times. This sequence joins TRBV9 and TRBJ1-1; the match to TRBD1 covers 8 bases. Per the germline V gene, CDR1 is SGDLS and CDR2 is YYNGEE. The CDR3 is made up of 14 amino acids. With 4 bases clipped from V and 1 base from J, the junction kept 3 bases outside the gene matches. CDR3 nucleotide sequence: TGTGCCAGCAGCATGACAGGGGCGAACACTGAAGCTTTCTTT. Translated: CASSMTGANTEAFF.

This clone was seen more than once but under ten times. The chain links TRBV6-1 to TRBJ1-5; D unresolved. CDR1 is MNHNS, CDR2 SASEGT, per germline. The V end lost 4 bases, the J end lost 1 base, and 17 bases lay between the germline ends. The CDR3 contains 17 residues. CDR3 coding DNA: TGTGCCAGCAGTGGCCCGCGGAGCGGGTTCAGCAATCAGCCCCAGCATTTT. This codes for CASSGPRSGFSNQPQHF.